This is a list of T cell receptor beta chains from one sample in a study of blood T cell repertoires in COVID-19. The table came from immunoSEQ multiplex PCR; TCRdb's copy has only in-frame clones and leaves some out. The sample has about 210,000 clones, around four fifths seen once. Material: peripheral blood. All receptors derive from a man in his fifties with active or convalescent COVID-19. CDR3s include the opening cysteine and the closing phenylalanine or tryptophan.

V,CDR3
TRBV5-1,CASSLEEGLTQYF
TRBV6-5,CASSARPGYEQYF
TRBV19,CASSILQGRSPLHF
TRBV6-2/TRBV6-3,CASRYRALQGANTEAFF
TRBV15,CATSRDPFRGQPQHF
TRBV19,CASSIYGRGYTF
TRBV5-4,CASSLKKRGGEDTQYF
TRBV3-1/TRBV3-2,CASSRGQENSPLHF
TRBV6-4,CASSDPKRTGFFDNQPQHF
TRBV5-4,CASSLRAGSSYEQYF
TRBV10-3,CAIAREGVGELFF
TRBV6-5,CASRPPQGSTGELFF
TRBV15,CATSRGIRGNEKLFF
TRBV2,CASSPPGGEPQHF
TRBV9,CASSAPTKSTGPGNTIYF
TRBV2,CASSEALGETQYF
TRBV19,CASSTFTSGGNQETQYF
TRBV4-1,CASSQDGGPPYGYTF
TRBV5-1,CASGGGAANEKLFF
TRBV2,CASRRAGRTYEQYF
TRBV6-5,CASSSLTGSFEQFF
TRBV9,CASSKDTASGNTIYF
TRBV19,CASSIGGAGAEQYF
TRBV14,CASSGTRGSSYNEQFF
TRBV7-9,CASIPGRAGTTDTQYF
TRBV6-1,CASSEWQMNTEAFF
TRBV3-1/TRBV3-2,CASSRTPGVVEKLFF
TRBV7-9,CASSLEGLLSLHF
TRBV11-2,CASSLTGGDNYGYTF
TRBV10-3,CAINPGQGARYEQFF
TRBV11-2,CANAPTVQGINQPQHF
TRBV4-1,CASSQALAGAAYNEQFF